This TCR beta chain is from a study of blood T cell repertoires in COVID-19. Generated by immunoSEQ multiplex PCR, the TCRdb table keeps only in-frame clones and is missing some. The data show around 250,000 clones, around 83% seen once. The receptor's source is a woman aged 50 to 60 who had been exposed to COVID-19. What was sequenced was PBMCs or T cells enriched from blood (not recorded which).

The CDR3 here is CASSVGSGAPHEQFF. The CDR3 region has the DNA TGTGCCAGCAGCGTAGGTAGCGGGGCACCTCATGAGCAGTTCTTC. This chain joins TRBV9 and TRBJ2-1; 8 bases line up with TRBD2. The V gene end was trimmed by 0 bases and the J gene end by 8 bases; junction bases not matched to a gene: 7. The CDR3 runs to 15 residues. Germline V gives CDR1 SGDLS, CDR2 YYNGEE.